What follows are 3 T cell receptor beta chains derived from one specimen sequenced in a study of CD8+ T cells in alopecia areata. Reverse transcribed after extraction, RNA yielded cDNA as the sequencing template. The data were produced by immunoSEQ multiplex PCR, yet TCRdb's version contains in-frame clones alone and is incomplete. The sample holds 130,000 or so clones, about 88% seen once. Treatment in this sample: oral pan-JAK inhibitor, 5-10 mg twice daily. The starting material was CD8+ T cells sorted from blood, obtained at week 4, from a patient treated with tofacitinib. The source of these receptors is a human donor with alopecia areata.

This rearrangement joins TRBV7-6 to TRBJ2-7, with D perhaps given as TRBD1 or TRBD2 (5 bases each). CDR3 length equals 15 residues. Between the trimmed V and J ends, which lost 5 bases and 3 bases, there was a span of 17 bases. CDR1 SGHVS and CDR2 FNYEAQ come from the germline V gene. The CDR3 reads CASSRGDQGVYEQYF. The CDR3 nucleotides are TGTGCCAGCAGCCGCGGAGATCAGGGAGTCTACGAGCAGTACTTC.

The V call is TRBV5-1, the J call TRBJ2-3; no clear D. There are 15 residues in the CDR3. V lost 0 bases and J 3 bases, leaving 11 bases between the germline ends. Germline V lookup: CDR1 SGHRS, CDR2 YFSETQ. The CDR3 here is CASSLVFGETDTQYF. CDR3 in DNA: TGCGCCAGCAGCTTGGTTTTCGGAGAGACAGATACGCAGTATTTT.

This chain links TRBV7-9 with TRBJ2-7; 10 bases agree with TRBD2. Looked up from germline, CDR1 is SEHNR and CDR2 is FQNEAQ (reference sequence). V lost 5 bases, J lost 3 bases, and 4 bases stayed unmatched. This CDR3 has 14 residues. CDR3 in DNA: TGTGCCAGCAGCCACGGGACTAGCGACTACGAGCAGTACTTC. Amino acid sequence: CASSHGTSDYEQYF.